This is a list of T cell receptor beta chains from one sample in a study of OX40 agonist ivuxolimab in advanced cancers. TCRdb's copy holds only in-frame clones and misses some; the assay was immunoSEQ multiplex PCR. The sample lists approximately 60,000 clones; around 90% were seen once. Sequenced material: CD4+ or CD8+ T cells sorted from blood, taken in a trial of the OX40 agonist ivuxolimab. The origin of the receptors is an adult with an advanced solid tumor such as melanoma, head and neck, liver or kidney cancer. CDR3s include the opening cysteine and the closing phenylalanine or tryptophan. The order of the fields is J gene, clone size, V gene, D gene, CDR3 protein, CDR3 DNA. D genes are given only for firm matches. Clone size is not always given. Where it is, it says once, few, many or a class for expanded clones.

TRBJ2-7 NA TRBV12-2 NA CASRPPGLAVSSYEQYF TGTGCAAGTCGTCCACCGGGACTAGCGGTGAGCTCCTACGAGCAGTACTTC
TRBJ2-7 NA TRBV20-1 NA CSARSVYEQYF TGCAGTGCTAGATCAGTCTACGAGCAGTACTTC
TRBJ1-2 NA TRBV27 NA CASTQLSGTFYPEGYTF TGTGCCAGCACTCAACTCTCCGGGACTTTCTATCCAGAGGGCTACACCTTC
TRBJ1-1 NA TRBV6-6 NA CAGSGGLNTEAFF TGTGCCGGCTCGGGGGGCCTGAACACTGAAGCTTTCTTT
TRBJ2-5 NA TRBV2 TRBD2 CASSGSGRETQYF TGTGCCAGCAGTGGTAGCGGGAGGGAGACCCAGTACTTC
TRBJ1-1 NA TRBV19 NA CASSIDRGNVEAFF TGTGCCAGTAGTATTGATAGGGGGAATGTTGAAGCTTTCTTT
TRBJ2-3 NA TRBV6-1 TRBD2 CATRGGGTDTQYF TGTGCCACCCGCGGGGGGGGGACAGATACGCAGTATTTT
TRBJ1-5 once TRBV19 NA CASSPRGSYSNQPQHF TGTGCCAGTAGTCCTCGGGGCAGTTATAGCAATCAGCCCCAGCATTTT
TRBJ1-2 NA TRBV6-5 NA CASSYESYGYTF TGTGCCAGCAGTTACGAGAGTTATGGCTACACCTTC
TRBJ1-4 NA TRBV27 NA CASSLLGNGEKLFF TGTGCCAGCAGTTTATTAGGGAACGGTGAAAAACTGTTTTTT
TRBJ2-1 NA TRBV5-4 TRBD1 CASRSRGGTFGEQFF TGTGCCAGCAGAAGCCGAGGGGGCACGTTCGGGGAGCAGTTCTTC
TRBJ1-3 NA TRBV6-1 NA CASSEGPRRNTIYF TGTGCCAGCAGTGAAGGGCCCCGTCGAAACACCATATATTTT
TRBJ1-3 NA TRBV29-1 NA CSVGPTLSGNTIYF TGCAGCGTTGGGCCAACTCTCTCTGGAAACACCATATATTTT
TRBJ1-1 NA TRBV6-4 NA CASSEGGGTEAFF TGTGCCAGCAGTGAGGGGGGGGGCACTGAAGCTTTCTTT
TRBJ2-5 NA TRBV10-1 NA CASSESGGRTQYF TGCGCCAGCAGTGAGTCGGGGGGAAGGACCCAGTACTTC
TRBJ2-3 NA TRBV5-1 NA CASSLLAADTDTQYF TGCGCCAGCAGCTTATTGGCCGCAGACACAGATACGCAGTATTTT
TRBJ2-7 NA TRBV11-2 NA CASSPREMGYEQYF TGTGCCAGCAGCCCACGGGAGATGGGCTACGAGCAGTACTTC
TRBJ2-3 NA TRBV19 NA CASSPGLSTDTQYF TGTGCCAGTAGTCCGGGACTCTCCACAGATACGCAGTATTTT
TRBJ2-7 NA TRBV21-1 NA CASTTGALTTFVVSF TGTGCCAGCACCACCGGGGCTTTAACAACCTTCGTAGTAAGCTTC
TRBJ2-1 NA TRBV29-1 TRBD2 CSVEGGTSGSVYEQFF TGCAGCGTTGAAGGCGGGACTAGCGGGAGTGTCTATGAGCAGTTCTTC
TRBJ2-5 NA TRBV7-7 NA CASSLGFGYQETQYF TGTGCTAGCAGCTTAGGGTTTGGCTACCAAGAGACCCAGTACTTC
TRBJ2-1 NA TRBV2 TRBD1 CASSVDRASYNEQFF TGTGCCAGCAGTGTAGACAGGGCCTCCTACAATGAGCAGTTCTTC
TRBJ2-3 NA TRBV6-1 NA CASSRDTSTDTQYF TGTGCCAGCAGTAGGGACACCAGCACAGATACGCAGTATTTT
TRBJ1-3 NA TRBV7-8 TRBD1 CASSALLQGGGNTIYF TGTGCCAGCAGCGCCTTGTTACAGGGGGGTGGAAACACCATATATTTT
TRBJ2-3 NA TRBV5-1 TRBD1 CASSPSPGQGFDTQYF TGCGCCAGCAGCCCAAGCCCGGGACAGGGGTTTGATACGCAGTATTTT
TRBJ2-5 few TRBV7-3 NA CASSLTLAETQYF TGTGCCAGCAGCTTAACGCTAGCGGAGACCCAGTACTTC
TRBJ2-7 NA TRBV2 TRBD2 CASSEWTSVDEQYF TGTGCCAGCAGTGAATGGACTAGCGTCGACGAGCAGTACTTC
TRBJ2-7 once TRBV18 TRBD1 CASSPGQGPYEQYF TGTGCCAGCTCACCGGGACAGGGGCCGTACGAGCAGTACTTC
TRBJ2-5 NA TRBV10-3 TRBD2 CAIKDSGNQETQYF TGTGCCATCAAAGATAGCGGGAACCAAGAGACCCAGTACTTC
TRBJ1-4 NA TRBV6-1 TRBD1 CASSELGTVAF TGTGCCAGCAGTGAACTAGGGACAGTAGCCTTT
TRBJ2-5 NA TRBV5-5 TRBD1 CASSLDVGQGGETQYF TGTGCCAGCAGCTTGGACGTGGGACAGGGAGGAGAGACCCAGTACTTC
TRBJ1-3 NA TRBV9 NA CASSVGQGPGNTIYF TGTGCCAGCAGCGTAGGTCAGGGGCCTGGAAACACCATATATTTT
TRBJ2-7 NA TRBV19 TRBD1 CASSQGTVKSSYEQYF TGTGCCAGTAGCCAGGGGACAGTCAAAAGCTCCTACGAGCAGTACTTC
TRBJ2-3 NA TRBV14 NA CASSQMTADTQYF TGTGCCAGCAGCCAAATGACGGCAGATACGCAGTATTTT
TRBJ2-7 NA TRBV6-5 NA CASSFSKSYEQYF TGTGCCAGCAGTTTTTCGAAGAGCTACGAGCAGTACTTC
TRBJ2-3 NA TRBV5-1 TRBD1 CASSLVGQGTDTQYF TGCGCCAGCAGCTTGGTGGGACAGGGGACAGATACGCAGTATTTT
TRBJ1-2 NA TRBV5-4 NA CASIGETHGYTF TGTGCCAGCATTGGCGAAACCCATGGCTACACCTTC
TRBJ2-7 NA TRBV13 NA CASSLLENYEQYF TGTGCCAGCAGTTTATTGGAAAATTACGAGCAGTACTTC
TRBJ1-4 NA TRBV6-1 NA CASVKGIGTNEKLFF TGTGCCAGCGTGAAGGGGATTGGGACTAATGAAAAACTGTTTTTT
TRBJ2-2 NA TRBV7-9 NA CASSLAVTKNTGELFF TGTGCCAGCAGCTTAGCGGTGACAAAAAACACCGGGGAGCTGTTTTTT
TRBJ1-5 NA TRBV7-9 NA CASLPGGNQPQHF TGTGCCAGCCTGCCAGGGGGCAATCAGCCCCAGCATTTT